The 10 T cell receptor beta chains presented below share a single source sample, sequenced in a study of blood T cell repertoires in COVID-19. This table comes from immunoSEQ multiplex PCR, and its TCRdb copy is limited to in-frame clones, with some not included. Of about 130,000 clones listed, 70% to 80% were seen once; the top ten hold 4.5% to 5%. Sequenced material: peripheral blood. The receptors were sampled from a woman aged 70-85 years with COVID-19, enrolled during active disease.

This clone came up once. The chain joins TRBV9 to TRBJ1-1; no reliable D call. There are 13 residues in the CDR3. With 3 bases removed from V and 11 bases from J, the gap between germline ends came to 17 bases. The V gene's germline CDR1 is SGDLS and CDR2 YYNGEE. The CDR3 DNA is TGTGCCAGCAGCGGGTTATCCGGGAGTGAGGCTTTCTTT. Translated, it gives CASSGLSGSEAFF.

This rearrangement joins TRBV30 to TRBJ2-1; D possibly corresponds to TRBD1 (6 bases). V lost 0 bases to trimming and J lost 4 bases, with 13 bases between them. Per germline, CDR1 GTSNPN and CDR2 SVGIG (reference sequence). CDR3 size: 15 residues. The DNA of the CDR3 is TGTGCCTGGAGTGTACGTGGGACACTATACAATGAGCAGTTCTTC. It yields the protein CAWSVRGTLYNEQFF.

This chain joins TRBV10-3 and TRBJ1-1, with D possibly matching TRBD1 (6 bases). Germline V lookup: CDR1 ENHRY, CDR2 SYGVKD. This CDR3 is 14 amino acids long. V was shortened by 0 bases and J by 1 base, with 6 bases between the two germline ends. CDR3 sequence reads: CAISESGGNTEAFF. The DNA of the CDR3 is TGTGCCATCAGTGAGTCAGGGGGGAACACTGAAGCTTTCTTT.

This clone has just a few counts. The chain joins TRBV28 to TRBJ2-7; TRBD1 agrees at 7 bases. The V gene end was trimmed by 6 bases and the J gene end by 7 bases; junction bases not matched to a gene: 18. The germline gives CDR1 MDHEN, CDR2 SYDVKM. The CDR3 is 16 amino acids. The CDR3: CASSKGTDRDRVEQYF. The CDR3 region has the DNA TGTGCCAGCAGCAAAGGGACAGATCGGGATAGAGTGGAGCAGTACTTC.

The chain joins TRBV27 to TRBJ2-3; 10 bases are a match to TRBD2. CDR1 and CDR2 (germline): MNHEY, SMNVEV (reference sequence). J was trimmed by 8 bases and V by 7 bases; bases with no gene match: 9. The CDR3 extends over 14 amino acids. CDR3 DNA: TGTGCCAGCACCCCAGCGGGGGGGGGTCTTACGCAGTATTTT. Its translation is CASTPAGGGLTQYF.

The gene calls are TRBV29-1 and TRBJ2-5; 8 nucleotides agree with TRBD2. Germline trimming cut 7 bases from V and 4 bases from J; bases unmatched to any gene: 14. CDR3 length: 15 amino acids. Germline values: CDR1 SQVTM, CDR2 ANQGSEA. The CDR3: CSAPTGGPRAETQYF. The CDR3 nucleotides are TGCAGCGCTCCCACGGGGGGGCCCAGGGCAGAGACCCAGTACTTC. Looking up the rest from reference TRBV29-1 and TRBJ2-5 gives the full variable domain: SAVISQKPSRDICQRGTSLTIQCQVDSQVTMMFWYRQQPGQSLTLIATANQGSEATYESGFVIDKFPISRPNLTFSTLTVSNMSPEDSSIYLCSAPTGGPRAETQYFGPGTRLLVL.

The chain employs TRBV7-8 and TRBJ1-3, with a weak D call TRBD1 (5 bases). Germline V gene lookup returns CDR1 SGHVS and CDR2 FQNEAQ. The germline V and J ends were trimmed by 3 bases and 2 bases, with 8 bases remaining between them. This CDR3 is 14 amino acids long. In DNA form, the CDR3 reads TGTGCCAGCAGCTTGGGGCTGACTGGAAACACCATATATTTT. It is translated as CASSLGLTGNTIYF.

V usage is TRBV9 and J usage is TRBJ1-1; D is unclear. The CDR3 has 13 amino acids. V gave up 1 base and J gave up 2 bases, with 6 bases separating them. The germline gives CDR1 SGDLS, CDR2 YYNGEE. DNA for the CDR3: TGTGCCAGCAGCGTACAGCGAAACACTGAAGCTTTCTTT. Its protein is CASSVQRNTEAFF.

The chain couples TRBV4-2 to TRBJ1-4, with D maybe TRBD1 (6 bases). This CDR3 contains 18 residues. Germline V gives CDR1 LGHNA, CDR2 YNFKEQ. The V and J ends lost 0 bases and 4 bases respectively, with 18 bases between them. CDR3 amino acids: CASSQEVSLDSRNEKLFF. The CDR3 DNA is TGTGCCAGCAGCCAAGAGGTATCCTTGGACAGTCGTAATGAAAAACTGTTTTTT.

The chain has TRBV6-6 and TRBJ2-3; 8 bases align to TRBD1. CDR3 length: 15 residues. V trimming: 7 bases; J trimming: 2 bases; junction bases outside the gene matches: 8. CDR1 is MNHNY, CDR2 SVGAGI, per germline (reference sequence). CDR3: CASKVGQGITDTQYF. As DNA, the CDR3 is TGTGCCAGCAAGGTCGGACAGGGAATCACAGATACGCAGTATTTT.